These 21 T cell receptor beta chains were all obtained from the same sample, sequenced in a study of T cell responses to AZD1222 COVID-19 vaccine. Method: immunoSEQ multiplex PCR; TCRdb's copy keeps in-frame clones and lacks some. Altogether some 140,000 clones are present, approximately 90% being singletons, with the ten largest covering 1.5% to 2%. The specimen comprised peripheral blood, sampled on day 0 of AZD1222 vaccination. These receptor sequences come from an adult in good health.

The chain joins TRBV27 to TRBJ2-7; D is possibly TRBD1 or TRBD2 (5 bases each). V was clipped by 3 bases and J by 6 bases, with 15 bases between them. Per the germline V gene, CDR1 is MNHEY and CDR2 is SMNVEV (reference sequence). This CDR3 region has 14 residues. This CDR3 reads CASSFKVQGAEQYF. In DNA form, the CDR3 reads TGTGCCAGCAGTTTCAAAGTCCAGGGAGCCGAGCAGTACTTC.

The chain links TRBV14 to TRBJ1-2; maybe TRBD1 (5 bases). Germline V lookup: CDR1 SGHDN, CDR2 FVKESK. The germline V and J ends were trimmed by 2 bases and 8 bases, with 12 bases remaining between them. CDR3 size: 13 residues. This CDR3 is CASSQWGSGGYTF. The CDR3 nucleotides are TGTGCCAGCAGCCAATGGGGTTCAGGGGGCTACACCTTC.

This chain uses TRBV30 with TRBJ1-3; TRBD1 might be the D (6 bases). This CDR3 region has 15 residues. With 2 bases removed from V and 6 bases from J, the gap between germline ends came to 17 bases. Germline V CDR1 and CDR2: GTSNPN, SVGIG (reference sequence). CDR3: CAWSTPDRKKNTIYF. The CDR3 bases are TGTGCCTGGAGTACCCCCGACAGGAAAAAAAACACCATATATTTT.

The rearrangement links TRBV28 to TRBJ1-1; D uncertain. V was pared by 6 bases and J by 1 base, with 12 bases between. Germline V CDR1 and CDR2: MDHEN, SYDVKM. The CDR3 has 14 amino acids. The CDR3 DNA reads TGTGCCAGCAGCCTACAGACGGCGAACACTGAAGCTTTCTTT. Translation: CASSLQTANTEAFF.

V is TRBV7-8 and J is TRBJ1-1; the D gene is possibly TRBD1 (5 bases). The CDR3 has 15 residues. The germline CDR1 and CDR2 sequences are SGHVS and FQNEAQ. V was shortened by 4 bases and J by 8 bases, with 20 bases between the two germline ends. CDR3 region: CASSSQRGTPYEAFF. The CDR3 DNA sequence: TGTGCCAGCAGCTCCCAAAGGGGAACTCCCTACGAAGCTTTCTTT.

This clone was detected only a few times. J is TRBJ1-4 and V is TRBV14; TRBD1 agrees at 8 bases. CDR1 is SGHDN, CDR2 FVKESK, per germline. The junction had 13 bases not matched to a gene; V was cut back by 1 base and J by 0 bases. The CDR3 spans 20 residues. The CDR3 loop is CASSQVTSGQEFATNEKLFF. CDR3 in DNA: TGTGCCAGCAGCCAAGTTACTTCGGGACAGGAATTTGCAACTAATGAAAAACTGTTTTTT.

This chain links TRBV6-5 with TRBJ1-1; D unclear. V was pared by 7 bases and J by 3 bases, with 12 bases between. The CDR3 length is 13 residues. Germline CDR1 MNHEY, CDR2 SVGAGI. This chain's CDR3 is CASTPTLYTEAFF. Here the CDR3 DNA reads TGTGCCAGCACTCCTACCTTATACACTGAAGCTTTCTTT.

This chain links TRBV28 with TRBJ2-7, with no clear D. The germline CDR1 and CDR2 sequences are MDHEN and SYDVKM. The CDR3 has 13 amino acids. Deletions cut 8 bases from V and 2 bases from J, with 13 bases between. The CDR3 nucleotides read TGTGCCAGCTCCGAAGGGCGGACCTACGAGCAGTACTTC. Encoded protein: CASSEGRTYEQYF.

The CDR3 DNA follows: TGCGCCAGCAGCCAAGATGGAGGGGCGAACACTGAAGCTTTCTTT. Its translation: CASSQDGGANTEAFF. J is TRBJ1-1 and V is TRBV4-3; D is possibly TRBD1 (5 bases). There are 15 residues in the CDR3. Germline lookup yields CDR1 LGHNA and CDR2 YSLEER. Trimming removed 0 bases from V and 1 base from J, with 9 bases in between.

This chain joins TRBV19 and TRBJ1-1, with 7 bases fitting TRBD1. The germline V gene encodes CDR1 LNHDA and CDR2 SQIVND (reference sequence). The CDR3 spans 14 residues. V shed 4 bases and J 5 bases; nucleotides not matched to a gene: 7. This chain's CDR3 is CASSNRGQFTEAFF. DNA for the CDR3: TGTGCCAGTAGTAATCGGGGACAGTTTACTGAAGCTTTCTTT. The full variable domain, its missing parts supplied by reference TRBV19 and TRBJ1-1, is DGGITQSPKYLFRKEGQNVTLSCEQNLNHDAMYWYRQDPGQGLRLIYYSQIVNDFQKGDIAEGYSVSREKKESFPLTVTSAQKNPTAFYLCASSNRGQFTEAFFGQGTRLTVV.

The chain recombines TRBV29-1 with TRBJ1-1; D perhaps matches TRBD1 (5 bases). V dropped 1 base and J dropped 5 bases, with 11 bases sitting between them. CDR3 length: 13 amino acids. Germline CDR1 reads SQVTM; CDR2 reads ANQGSEA. The CDR3 coding sequence is TGCAGCGTTGAAGGAGGGGCCGGAACTGAAGCTTTCTTT. Translation: CSVEGGAGTEAFF.

This chain uses TRBV27 with TRBJ2-1; D unclear. Germline V gene lookup returns CDR1 MNHEY and CDR2 SMNVEV (reference sequence). V was shortened by 4 bases and J by 6 bases, with 4 bases between the two germline ends. The CDR3 runs 11 residues. In DNA form, the CDR3 reads TGTGCCAGCAGTTGGGGCAATGAGCAGTTCTTC. Its translation: CASSWGNEQFF.

The gene calls are TRBV2 and TRBJ1-5; D is uncertain. This CDR3 contains 15 residues. V was cut by 2 bases and J by 0 bases, with 8 bases left in between. CDR1 and CDR2 (germline): SNHLY, FYNNEI. The CDR3 DNA reads TGTGCCAGCAGTGAAACTGGCATTAGCAATCAGCCCCAGCATTTT. It encodes CASSETGISNQPQHF.

The J gene is TRBJ1-2, the V gene TRBV11-2, with no clear D. Germline CDR1 is SGHAT and CDR2 is FQNNGV. With 7 bases removed from V and 4 bases from J, the gap between germline ends came to 16 bases. This CDR3 comprises 14 residues. CDR3 region: CASIQSGHFYGYTF. CDR3 sequence (DNA): TGTGCCAGCATCCAGTCCGGGCATTTCTATGGCTACACCTTC.

The V and J genes are TRBV25-1 and TRBJ1-1; TRBD1 aligns across 7 bases. Germline V gives CDR1 MGHDK, CDR2 SYGVNS. The CDR3 totals 14 residues. V lost 4 bases and J lost 1; bases outside the gene matches: 3. The CDR3 sequence: CASSVGQANTEAFF. The CDR3 bases are TGTGCCAGCAGTGTTGGACAGGCGAACACTGAAGCTTTCTTT.

The table lists this clone with a few counts. Sequence at one end of the junction differs from germline and may be a read error. The V call is TRBV28, the J call TRBJ1-5; D is possibly TRBD1 (5 bases). The CDR3 runs 14 residues. Germline V CDR1 and CDR2: MDHEN, SYDVKM. This CDR3 reads CASTEGGDAQTADF. The CDR3 nucleotides read TGTGCCAGCACTGAAGGAGGGGACGCCCAGACCGCGGATTTT. The full variable domain, its missing parts supplied by reference TRBV28 and TRBJ1-5, is DVKVTQSSRYLVKRTGEKVFLECVQDMDHENMFWYRQDPGLGLRLIYFSYDVKMKEKGDIPEGYSVSREKKERFSLILESASTNQTSMYLCASTEGGDAQTADFGDGTRLSIL.

CDR3 DNA sequence: TGTGCCAGCAGCCAAGCAGGGGGCGTTGGCTACACCTTC. Its translation: CASSQAGGVGYTF. The genes are TRBV14 and TRBJ1-2, with 8 bases matching TRBD1. This CDR3 has 13 residues. Germline CDR1 is SGHDN and CDR2 is FVKESK. V gave up 1 base and J gave up 7 bases; unmatched junction bases: 2.

V gene TRBV29-1 combines with J gene TRBJ1-1; maybe TRBD1 (6 bases). Per the germline V gene, CDR1 is SQVTM and CDR2 is ANQGSEA. There are 13 residues in the CDR3. V lost 6 bases, J lost 3 bases, and 14 bases lay in between. CDR3 DNA sequence: TGCAGCGTGACAGGTTTTTCACACACTGAAGCTTTCTTT. Translated, it gives CSVTGFSHTEAFF. Drawing the rest from reference TRBV29-1 and TRBJ1-1, the complete variable domain is SAVISQKPSRDICQRGTSLTIQCQVDSQVTMMFWYRQQPGQSLTLIATANQGSEATYESGFVIDKFPISRPNLTFSTLTVSNMSPEDSSIYLCSVTGFSHTEAFFGQGTRLTVV.

The chain has TRBV27 and TRBJ1-5; 9 bases fit TRBD1. This CDR3 is 16 amino acids long. V lost 4 bases and J lost 11; bases outside the gene matches: 15. Per germline, CDR1 MNHEY and CDR2 SMNVEV (reference sequence). In DNA, the CDR3 is TGTGCCAGCAGTTCGCATCTTTCGGACAGGGGCATTGCCCAGCATTTT. It codes for CASSSHLSDRGIAQHF.

The chain recombines TRBV5-1 with TRBJ1-1; D remains ambiguous. Per germline, CDR1 SGHRS and CDR2 YFSETQ. Trimming cost V 4 bases and J 1 base, with 14 bases left between them. The length of the CDR3 is 15 residues. CDR3 bases: TGCGCCAGCAGCCCTCCAGTGGCCGGGAACACTGAAGCTTTCTTT. As protein: CASSPPVAGNTEAFF.

The chain couples TRBV28 to TRBJ2-7; TRBD2 might be the D (6 bases). Germline CDR1 reads MDHEN; CDR2 reads SYDVKM. V was trimmed by 3 bases and J by 0 bases, leaving 12 bases between them. This CDR3 is built from 15 residues. The DNA of the CDR3 is TGTGCCAGCAGTTTTCTAGCGACGCCCTCCTACGAGCAGTACTTC. The encoded protein is CASSFLATPSYEQYF.